The 30 T cell receptor beta chains below were found in one sample sequenced in a study of Graves' ophthalmopathy and Graves' hyperthyroidism. Beta-chain TCR CDR3 regions were amplified from RNA transcripts. Scientists carried out first-round RT-PCR using HTBI primers and then a second-round multiplex PCR. TCRdb called the multiplex PCR reads again in MiXCR, with one record for every CDR3 protein. The table includes 350,000 to 450,000 distinct CDR3 sequences, approximately 20% detected once. Sequencing was performed on peripheral blood. These receptors were obtained from a woman between 18 and 29 years old with Graves' ophthalmopathy.

This clonotype was recorded at least ten times. V usage is TRBV7-9 and J usage is TRBJ2-5, with unresolved D. This CDR3 is built from 13 residues. Germline values: CDR1 SEHNR, CDR2 FQNEAQ (reference sequence). V was pared by 3 bases and J by 5 bases, with 10 bases between. CDR3 loop: CASSFHGRETQYF. CDR3 DNA sequence: TGTGCCAGCAGCTTTCATGGGCGGGAGACCCAGTACTTC.

In its sample, this clonotype was seen many times. The J gene is TRBJ2-7, the V gene TRBV10-3; possible D gene TRBD2, 5 bases. There are 21 residues in the CDR3. Germline V gene sequence: CDR1 ENHRY, CDR2 SYGVKD. V lost 0 bases, J lost 2 bases, and 29 bases lay in between. CDR3 in amino acids: CAISESGSEGRGGRLPYEQYF. The CDR3 region has the DNA TGTGCCATCAGTGAGTCGGGTAGTGAAGGGAGAGGAGGCAGACTCCCCTACGAGCAGTACTTC.

The rearrangement links TRBV15 to TRBJ2-4; possibly TRBD1 for D (5 bases). V was cut by 0 bases and J by 1 base, with 10 bases left in between. Germline loops: CDR1 LNHNV, CDR2 YYDKDF (reference sequence). The CDR3 covers 16 residues. CDR3 in amino acids: CATSRDRPGAKNIQYF. The CDR3 coding sequence is TGTGCCACCAGCAGAGATCGACCAGGGGCCAAAAACATTCAGTACTTC.

This clonotype was seen at least ten times. This sequence joins TRBV6-1 and TRBJ1-5; TRBD1 matches 10 bases. This CDR3 spans 15 amino acids. The trim removed 4 bases at V and 2 bases at J, leaving 2 bases unmatched. Per the germline V gene, CDR1 is MNHNS and CDR2 is SASEGT. This CDR3 is CASSVGTGGNQPQHF. DNA of the CDR3: TGTGCCAGCAGTGTCGGGACAGGGGGCAATCAGCCCCAGCATTTT.

At least ten counts were recorded for this clonotype. CDR3: CASSDGSITYEQYF. The CDR3 DNA follows: TGTGCCAGCAGTGACGGTTCGATTACCTACGAGCAGTACTTC. V gene TRBV6-1 combines with J gene TRBJ2-7; D not resolved. CDR3 length: 14 amino acids. V shed 3 bases and J shed 2 bases, with 11 bases lying between them. Germline CDR1 reads MNHNS; CDR2 reads SASEGT.

There are a few counts of this clonotype. This chain's CDR3 is CASSSVAGPSETQYF. The CDR3 DNA reads as TGTGCCAGCAGCTCAGTAGCGGGGCCCAGTGAGACCCAGTACTTC. The genes are TRBV7-2 and TRBJ2-5; 8 nucleotides agree with TRBD2. CDR1 and CDR2 (germline): SGHTA, FQGNSA. The CDR3 covers 15 residues. Trimming removed 4 bases from V and 5 bases from J; junction bases left unmatched: 9. Complete variable domain (other parts from reference TRBV7-2 and TRBJ2-5): GAGVSQSPSNKVTEKGKDVELRCDPISGHTALYWYRQSLGQGLEFLIYFQGNSAPDKSGLPSDRFSAERTGGSVSTLTIQRTQQEDSAVYLCASSSVAGPSETQYFGPGTRLLVL.

This clonotype was recorded at least ten times. This rearrangement joins TRBV6-2 or TRBV6-3 to TRBJ2-4; D is possibly TRBD2 (6 bases). Trimming removed 2 bases at V and 0 bases at J, with 11 bases between. The CDR3 has 16 amino acids. Per the germline V gene, CDR1 is MNHEY and CDR2 is SVGEGT. This CDR3 reads CASSYGTPTAKNIQYF. For the CDR3, the DNA is TGTGCCAGCAGTTACGGGACTCCTACAGCCAAAAACATTCAGTACTTC.

The chain has TRBV30 and TRBJ1-6, with D uncertain. Germline loops: CDR1 GTSNPN, CDR2 SVGIG (reference sequence). This CDR3 is 11 amino acids long. V was shortened by 4 bases and J by 6 bases, with 4 bases between the two germline ends. In DNA form, the CDR3 reads TGTGCCTGGAAACGTAATTCACCCCTCCACTTT. This encodes CAWKRNSPLHF.

In this sample, this clonotype turned up many times. J is TRBJ2-7 and V is TRBV28; 7 bases align to TRBD1. CDR1 is MDHEN, CDR2 SYDVKM, per germline. The CDR3 length is 15 residues. The junction had 3 bases not matched to a gene; V was cut back by 1 base and J by 0 bases. This CDR3 is CASSLFQGVSYEQYF. CDR3 DNA sequence: TGTGCCAGCAGTTTATTCCAGGGGGTCTCCTACGAGCAGTACTTC.

V gene TRBV7-9 combines with J gene TRBJ1-2; D possibly corresponds to TRBD1 (6 bases). Trimming pared 4 bases from V and 8 bases from J, leaving 17 bases between. The CDR3 runs to 14 residues. Germline V gene sequence: CDR1 SEHNR, CDR2 FQNEAQ (reference sequence). The CDR3 is CASSSTAGARGYTF. The CDR3 bases are TGTGCCAGCAGCTCCACTGCGGGGGCGAGGGGCTACACCTTC.

The V gene is TRBV12-3 or TRBV12-4, the J gene TRBJ1-5; no reliable D call. The CDR3 is 13 amino acids. The V end was cut by 2 bases, the J end by 7 bases, with 9 bases between. The DNA for the CDR3 is TGTGCCAGCAGTTTAATGGCAAGGCAGCCCCAGCATTTT. Its protein product is CASSLMARQPQHF.

The chain has TRBV6-1 and TRBJ2-7; 10 positions agree with TRBD1. Germline CDR1 reads MNHNS; CDR2 reads SASEGT. The CDR3 has 15 amino acids. V lost 5 bases, J lost 7 bases, and 11 bases stayed unmatched. The CDR3 nucleotides read TGTGCCAGCAGTCCCCGACAGGGGGCAGCGGGAGAGCAGTACTTC. Translating it yields CASSPRQGAAGEQYF.

The rearrangement joins TRBV2 to TRBJ2-7; 15 nucleotides match TRBD2. V shed 5 bases, J shed 1 base, and the junction held 12 bases outside the gene matches. Germline assignment: CDR1 SNHLY and CDR2 FYNNEI. The CDR3 sequence is 19 residues long. This chain's CDR3 is CASSQPGLAGGGGSYEQYF. The CDR3 nucleotides read TGTGCCAGCAGTCAGCCGGGACTAGCGGGAGGCGGGGGGTCCTACGAGCAGTACTTC.

The chain is built from TRBV18 and TRBJ2-5, with D perhaps being TRBD1 or TRBD2 (5 bases each). V gave up 2 bases and J gave up 5 bases, with 18 bases separating them. The length of the CDR3 is 16 residues. CDR1 is KGHSH and CDR2 is LQKENI in the germline V gene. In nucleotides, the CDR3 is TGTGCCAGCTCACCAGTTGACAGCCCTAGAGGGGAGACCCAGTACTTC. This codes for CASSPVDSPRGETQYF.

This clonotype was counted many times. The rearrangement links TRBV19 to TRBJ1-1; D may be TRBD1 (6 bases). Per germline, CDR1 LNHDA and CDR2 SQIVND (reference sequence). The CDR3 is 15 residues long. Trimming took off 8 bases at V and 6 bases at J, with 22 bases between the two ends. The CDR3 sequence is CASGPREGGPAEAFF. In DNA form, the CDR3 reads TGTGCCAGTGGGCCAAGGGAGGGGGGTCCCGCTGAAGCTTTCTTT.

This clonotype has a count of ten or more. The chain has TRBV28 and TRBJ1-1; D not certain. CDR1 is MDHEN, CDR2 SYDVKM, per germline. V was shortened by 6 bases and J by 5 bases, with 10 bases between the two germline ends. This CDR3 has 12 amino acids. The CDR3 loop is CASSPGGTEAFF. The DNA of the CDR3 is TGTGCCAGCAGCCCAGGTGGGACTGAAGCTTTCTTT.

This rearrangement joins TRBV25-1 to TRBJ1-6; D unresolved. Germline-derived CDR1 and CDR2 are MGHDK and SYGVNS. V was clipped by 3 bases and J by 2 bases, with 8 bases between them. The CDR3 spans 15 residues. The DNA for the CDR3 is TGTGCCAGCAGTGATCAAGAGGCCTATAATTCACCCCTCCACTTT. Protein sequence: CASSDQEAYNSPLHF. Together with reference TRBV25-1 and TRBJ1-6, the CDR3 gives the full variable domain: EADIYQTPRYLVIGTGKKITLECSQTMGHDKMYWYQQDPGMELHLIHYSYGVNSTEKGDLSSESTVSRIRTEHFPLTLESARPSHTSQYLCASSDQEAYNSPLHFGNGTRLTVT.

This clonotype has at least ten counts. The chain carries TRBV7-2 and TRBJ2-5; D ambiguous. The CDR3 sequence is 11 residues long. Germline V gene lookup returns CDR1 SGHTA and CDR2 FQGNSA. The V end lost 8 bases, the J end lost 1 base, and 5 bases lay between the germline ends. The CDR3 coding sequence is TGTGCCAGCCTCCTCCAAGAGACCCAGTACTTC. Amino acids: CASLLQETQYF.

This clonotype was seen many times. The genes are TRBV20-1 and TRBJ2-5; perhaps TRBD2 as D (5 bases). V shed 4 bases and J shed 4 bases, with 10 bases lying between them. This CDR3 has 12 amino acids. Germline V gives CDR1 DFQATT, CDR2 SNEGSKA (reference sequence). The CDR3 is CSATPGGETQYF. For the CDR3, the DNA is TGCAGTGCTACCCCCGGAGGAGAGACCCAGTACTTC.

This clonotype was seen at least ten times. The chain joins TRBV29-1 to TRBJ2-5; TRBD1 might be the D (5 bases). Germline lookup yields CDR1 SQVTM and CDR2 ANQGSEA. V was pared by 5 bases and J by 1 base, with 8 bases between. The CDR3 sequence is 12 residues long. CDR3: CSVRTPQETQYF. DNA for the CDR3: TGCAGCGTTCGGACACCCCAAGAGACCCAGTACTTC.

This clonotype was detected many times. The chain uses TRBV28 and TRBJ2-7; 10 positions agree with TRBD2. The germline CDR1 and CDR2 sequences are MDHEN and SYDVKM. Trimming removed 2 bases from V and 2 bases from J; junction bases left unmatched: 0. The CDR3 consists of 14 residues. The CDR3, as DNA: TGTGCCAGCAGTTTACTAGCGGGAGCCTACGAGCAGTACTTC. It codes for CASSLLAGAYEQYF.

In this sample, this clonotype turned up once. The chain links TRBV28 to TRBJ1-1; D might be TRBD1 (5 bases). The V gene lost 9 bases and the J gene lost 10 bases, with 12 bases spanning the gap. The CDR3 length is 10 residues. Per the germline V gene, CDR1 is MDHEN and CDR2 is SYDVKM. CDR3: CASSGSGAFF. The CDR3 nucleotides read TGTGCCAGTTCAGGGTCGGGAGCTTTCTTT. Together with reference TRBV28 and TRBJ1-1, the CDR3 gives the full variable domain: DVKVTQSSRYLVKRTGEKVFLECVQDMDHENMFWYRQDPGLGLRLIYFSYDVKMKEKGDIPEGYSVSREKKERFSLILESASTNQTSMYLCASSGSGAFFGQGTRLTVV.

There are many counts of this clonotype. J is TRBJ2-5 and V is TRBV12-3 or TRBV12-4; D could derive from TRBD1 or TRBD2 (5 bases each). The CDR3 sequence is 14 residues long. V dropped 7 bases and J dropped 3 bases, with 15 bases sitting between them. The CDR3, as DNA: TGTGCCAGCATCCGGGACGGTCAGAAAGAGACCCAGTACTTC. Residues: CASIRDGQKETQYF.

The CDR3 DNA is TGTGCCACCAGTGATCCCTCTGGGGATGTAGGCGAGCAGTACTTC. It codes for CATSDPSGDVGEQYF. The genes are TRBV24-1 and TRBJ2-7; D gene unclear. Deletions cut 3 bases from V and 6 bases from J, with 17 bases between. The CDR3 loop spans 15 amino acids. Germline CDR1 KGHDR, CDR2 SFDVKD.

The table lists this clonotype with many counts. The CDR3 coding sequence is TGCGCCAGCGGACGGACTAGCGGGAGGGCAGAGACCCAGTACTTC. Encoded protein: CASGRTSGRAETQYF. The chain joins TRBV5-1 to TRBJ2-5; the match to TRBD2 covers 15 bases. The length of the CDR3 is 15 residues. The germline V gene encodes CDR1 SGHRS and CDR2 YFSETQ. J lost 4 bases, V lost 7 bases, and 5 bases had no gene match.

This clonotype was seen many times. This rearrangement joins TRBV10-1 to TRBJ2-5; the match to TRBD2 covers 7 bases. With V trimmed by 5 bases and J by 1 base, 10 bases remained unmatched. The CDR3 length is 16 residues. The germline V gene encodes CDR1 WNHNN and CDR2 SYGVQD (reference sequence). The DNA of the CDR3 is TGCGCCAGCAGTCCCGGGACTAAGCGCTTCCAAGAGACCCAGTACTTC. This encodes CASSPGTKRFQETQYF.

This clonotype was seen only a few times. Since a much larger clone is just one base distant, this may be a read error. Here the CDR3 DNA reads TGTGGCATCACAGGGGGCCTGGGCACTGAAGCTTTCTTT. Its translation is CGITGGLGTEAFF. V gene TRBV28 combines with J gene TRBJ1-1; 9 bases are a match to TRBD1. The germline CDR1 and CDR2 sequences are MDHEN and SYDVKM. The CDR3 extends over 13 amino acids.

This clonotype showed up many times. The V gene is TRBV4-3, the J gene TRBJ2-7; perhaps TRBD2 as D (5 bases). The CDR3 totals 14 residues. Germline values: CDR1 LGHNA, CDR2 YSLEER. The ends were cut back, 1 base at V and 4 bases at J, with 11 bases in the middle. CDR3: CASSQAEASYEQYF. In nucleotides, the CDR3 is TGCGCCAGCAGCCAAGCGGAGGCCTCTTACGAGCAGTACTTC.

This chain links TRBV28 with TRBJ2-5; D uncertain. V gave up 5 bases and J gave up 6 bases, with 19 bases separating them. CDR3 length: 15 residues. Looked up from germline, CDR1 is MDHEN and CDR2 is SYDVKM. The CDR3 coding sequence is TGTGCCAGCAGTCCACCCGACACTCTCAGGCAGACCCAGTACTTC. Residues: CASSPPDTLRQTQYF.

Many counts were recorded for this clonotype. This rearrangement joins TRBV30 to TRBJ1-2; no reliable D call. Germline V gene sequence: CDR1 GTSNPN, CDR2 SVGIG (reference sequence). The CDR3 sequence is 14 residues long. Trimming removed 0 bases from V and 4 bases from J, with 12 bases in between. DNA of the CDR3: TGTGCCTGGAGTGTACGCGTCGGTCCCTATGGCTACACCTTC. It encodes CAWSVRVGPYGYTF.